This TCR gamma chain came from a study of gammadelta T cells in human blood. Judged by abundance, this clone is large. With CATT, TCRdb re-called clones from the RT-PCR reads. The sample has some 400 gamma-chain clones, about 10% seen once. The CDR3 totals 13 residues. Germline V gene data show CDR1 as VINAFY and CDR2 as YDVSNSKD. V was clipped by 2 bases and J by 1 base; unmatched bases: 2. The V call is TRGV5, the J call TRGJ1 or TRGJ2. The TCR comes from a human donor. Sequenced material: non-Vgamma9Vdelta2 gamma-delta T cells from infant blood. CDR3 DNA: TGTGCCACCTGGGACAAAAATTATTATAAGAAACTCTTT. Translated, it gives CATWDKNYYKKLF.